These 10 T cell receptor beta chains share one sample of origin, sequenced in a study of OX40 agonist ivuxolimab in advanced cancers. Profiled with immunoSEQ multiplex PCR; TCRdb holds only in-frame clones, not every one. The table has tens of thousands of clones, about 90% seen once; the top ten hold around 1.5%. The specimen was CD4+ or CD8+ T cells sorted from blood, collected in a trial of the OX40 agonist ivuxolimab. Source of these receptors: an adult with an advanced solid tumor such as melanoma, head and neck, liver or kidney cancer.

This clone has a single count. The CDR3 region has the DNA TGTGCCTGGAGTGTACTGGGCAGAAATTCACCCCTCCACTTT. Amino acids: CAWSVLGRNSPLHF. V gene TRBV30 combines with J gene TRBJ1-6; D is uncertain. The CDR3 spans 14 residues. Germline V gene sequence: CDR1 GTSNPN, CDR2 SVGIG (reference sequence). The V gene lost 0 bases and the J gene lost 7 bases, with 10 bases spanning the gap.

This chain links TRBV5-1 with TRBJ1-1; TRBD1 might be the D (5 bases). The V gene lost 0 bases and the J gene lost 3 bases, with 9 bases spanning the gap. This CDR3 has 14 amino acids. Germline V gene data show CDR1 as SGHRS and CDR2 as YFSETQ. The CDR3 DNA reads TGCGCCAGCAGCTTGGCAGGGATAGACACTGAAGCTTTCTTT. Amino acids: CASSLAGIDTEAFF.

This chain joins TRBV19 and TRBJ2-5, with D possibly being TRBD1 or TRBD2 (5 bases each). Germline values: CDR1 LNHDA, CDR2 SQIVND (reference sequence). There are 14 residues in the CDR3. Trimming cost V 8 bases and J 2 bases, with 15 bases left between them. CDR3 bases: TGTGCCAGTGGGGGTACACGACAGCAAGAGACCCAGTACTTC. Amino acids: CASGGTRQQETQYF.

This clone was counted once. Other nucleotide sequences from this sample produce the same CDR3. This sequence joins TRBV30 and TRBJ1-1; possible D gene TRBD1, 5 bases. Germline assignment: CDR1 GTSNPN and CDR2 SVGIG (reference sequence). CDR3 length equals 14 residues. V dropped 2 bases and J dropped 11 bases, with 21 bases sitting between them. The CDR3 DNA reads TGTGCCTGGAGTCGCGGGTCAGGGAAGAGAGAGGCTTTCTTT. Protein product: CAWSRGSGKREAFF.

This clone has only a few counts. CDR3 region: CASVGQGNKPQHF. The CDR3 DNA reads as TGTGCCAGCGTGGGACAGGGGAACAAGCCCCAGCATTTT. The chain links TRBV28 to TRBJ1-5, with 10 bases fitting TRBD1. The CDR3 totals 13 residues. With V trimmed by 8 bases and J by 8 bases, 6 bases remained unmatched. Germline V gene data show CDR1 as MDHEN and CDR2 as SYDVKM. Full variable domain (rest looked up from reference TRBV28 and TRBJ1-5): DVKVTQSSRYLVKRTGEKVFLECVQDMDHENMFWYRQDPGLGLRLIYFSYDVKMKEKGDIPEGYSVSREKKERFSLILESASTNQTSMYLCASVGQGNKPQHFGDGTRLSIL.

The V call is TRBV19, the J call TRBJ2-3; unclear D gene. The length of the CDR3 is 13 residues. The V gene lost 6 bases and the J gene lost 5 bases, with 12 bases spanning the gap. CDR1 and CDR2 (germline): LNHDA, SQIVND (reference sequence). This CDR3 is CASSKGWQDTQYF. Here the CDR3 DNA reads TGTGCCAGTAGCAAGGGTTGGCAAGATACGCAGTATTTT.

V gene TRBV6-6 combines with J gene TRBJ2-7, with 10 bases that match TRBD2. The CDR3 is 15 residues long. V lost 4 bases and J lost 0; bases outside the gene matches: 3. Germline loops: CDR1 MNHNY, CDR2 SVGAGI (reference sequence). Written as DNA, the CDR3 is TGTGCCAGCAGTTCACTAGCGGGAAGCTCCTACGAGCAGTACTTC. It codes for CASSSLAGSSYEQYF.

The rearrangement uses TRBV28 and TRBJ2-6; D possibly matches TRBD1 or TRBD2 (5 bases each). V gave up 0 bases and J gave up 0 bases, with 6 bases separating them. This CDR3 has 16 residues. Germline V CDR1 and CDR2: MDHEN, SYDVKM. CDR3: CASSLWRGSGANVLTF. Written as DNA, the CDR3 is TGTGCCAGCAGTTTATGGAGGGGCTCTGGGGCCAACGTCCTGACTTTC. The full variable domain, in which reference TRBV28 and TRBJ2-6 provide the parts outside the CDR3, is DVKVTQSSRYLVKRTGEKVFLECVQDMDHENMFWYRQDPGLGLRLIYFSYDVKMKEKGDIPEGYSVSREKKERFSLILESASTNQTSMYLCASSLWRGSGANVLTFGAGSRLTVL.

CDR3 sequence: CASSTDRVGTEAFF. The CDR3 DNA sequence: TGTGCCAGCAGTACCGACAGGGTGGGCACTGAAGCTTTCTTT. V gene TRBV6-1 combines with J gene TRBJ1-1, with 7 bases aligning to TRBD1. V dropped 5 bases and J dropped 4; count of bases not matched to a gene: 7. Germline V CDR1 and CDR2: MNHNS, SASEGT. This CDR3 spans 14 amino acids.

The chain combines TRBV28 with TRBJ2-4, with D unclear. Germline values: CDR1 MDHEN, CDR2 SYDVKM. CDR3 length: 15 amino acids. The ends were cut back, 8 bases at V and 0 bases at J, with 14 bases in the middle. CDR3 loop: CASRAGKLAKNIQYF. DNA for the CDR3: TGTGCCAGCCGGGCAGGAAAACTAGCCAAAAACATTCAGTACTTC.